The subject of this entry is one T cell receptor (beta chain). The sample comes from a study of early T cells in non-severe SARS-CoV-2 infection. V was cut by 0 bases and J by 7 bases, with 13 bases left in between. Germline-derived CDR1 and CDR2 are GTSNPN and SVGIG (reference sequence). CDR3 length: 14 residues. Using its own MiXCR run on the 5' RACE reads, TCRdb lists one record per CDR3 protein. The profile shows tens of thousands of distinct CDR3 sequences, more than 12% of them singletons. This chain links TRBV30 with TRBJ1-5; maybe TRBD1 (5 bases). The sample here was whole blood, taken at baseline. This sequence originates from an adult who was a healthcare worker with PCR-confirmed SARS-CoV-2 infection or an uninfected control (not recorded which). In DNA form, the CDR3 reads TGTGCCTGGAGTGTCAGGCAGGGTCGCCAGCCCCAGCATTTT. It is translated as CAWSVRQGRQPQHF.